This is a list of T cell receptor beta chains from one sample in a study of blood T cell repertoires in COVID-19. Some clones are missing from TCRdb's copy, which holds only in-frame ones; the method was immunoSEQ multiplex PCR. The sample consists of 200,000 to 300,000 clones, 86% of them appearing once. Sequences were obtained from peripheral blood. The receptor set was obtained from a woman aged 80 or over with COVID-19, enrolled during active disease. The CDR3 runs from the conserved cysteine through the conserved F or W. The D gene is left open where the match is weak. Rows may omit the clone size; those that give it use once, few, many or a size class.

CDR3aa,CDR3nt,abundance,j_gene,d_gene,v_gene
CAAGGSNQPQHF,TGTGCCGCAGGTGGGAGCAATCAGCCCCAGCATTTT,NA,TRBJ1-5,NA,TRBV3-1/TRBV3-2
CASKLQDYGYTF,TGTGCCAGCAAACTACAGGACTATGGCTACACCTTC,NA,TRBJ1-2,NA,TRBV28
CASRRPGRSDTEAFF,TGCGCCAGCAGGAGGCCAGGGCGAAGCGACACTGAAGCTTTCTTT,NA,TRBJ1-1,NA,TRBV5-1
CASSQGTLGFDEQFF,TGCGCCAGCAGCCAAGGGACACTGGGGTTCGATGAGCAGTTCTTC,NA,TRBJ2-1,NA,TRBV5-1
CASSLAATGGYEQYF,TGTGCCAGCAGTTTAGCTGCGACAGGGGGCTACGAGCAGTACTTC,NA,TRBJ2-7,TRBD1,TRBV27
CATSGTRTGGLHTEAFF,TGTGCCACCAGTGGTACACGGACAGGGGGTCTGCACACTGAAGCTTTCTTT,NA,TRBJ1-1,TRBD1,TRBV24-1
CASSLSAERDTEAFF,TGTGCCAGCAGCCTTAGCGCCGAACGAGACACTGAAGCTTTCTTT,NA,TRBJ1-1,NA,TRBV7-8
CATSVTRRNEQFF,TGTGCCACATCCGTGACTAGAAGAAATGAGCAGTTCTTC,NA,TRBJ2-1,NA,TRBV15
CASSGRRAQHF,TGTGCCAGCAGTGGAAGGCGGGCCCAGCATTTT,NA,TRBJ1-5,NA,TRBV28
CASSLRGQGGYNEQFF,TGTGCCAGCAGCCTACGGGGACAGGGGGGATACAATGAGCAGTTCTTC,NA,TRBJ2-1,TRBD1,TRBV11-3
CASSLVHQAKNTEAFF,TGTGCCAGCAGCTTGGTTCACCAGGCTAAGAACACTGAAGCTTTCTTT,NA,TRBJ1-1,NA,TRBV5-4
CSASGQDNEKLFF,TGCAGTGCTAGTGGTCAGGATAATGAAAAACTGTTTTTT,NA,TRBJ1-4,NA,TRBV20-1
CASSLTEGIANGYTF,TGTGCCAGCAGCTTAACAGAGGGCATCGCTAATGGCTACACCTTC,NA,TRBJ1-2,NA,TRBV5-6
CASSLTGFAGNTIYF,TGCGCCAGCAGCTTGACAGGGTTTGCTGGAAACACCATATATTTT,NA,TRBJ1-3,NA,TRBV5-1
CASSYAGGPGYEQYF,TGCGCCAGCAGCTACGCGGGGGGGCCGGGATACGAGCAGTACTTC,NA,TRBJ2-7,TRBD2,TRBV5-1
CASSLQGSNEKLFF,TGTGCCAGCAGCTTACAGGGTAGTAATGAAAAACTGTTTTTT,NA,TRBJ1-4,NA,TRBV7-6
CASSQENRPGSDTQYF,TGCGCCAGCAGCCAAGAGAACAGGCCGGGCTCAGATACGCAGTATTTT,NA,TRBJ2-3,NA,TRBV4-1
CASSRGGLNTGELFF,TGCGCCAGCAGCCGCGGGGGCCTGAACACCGGGGAGCTGTTTTTT,NA,TRBJ2-2,NA,TRBV5-1
CASSVPSAGSYNEQFF,TGTGCCAGCAGCGTCCCCTCGGCGGGGTCCTACAATGAGCAGTTCTTC,NA,TRBJ2-1,NA,TRBV9
CASSDGVGSGYNYGYTF,TGTGCCAGCAGTGACGGAGTTGGGTCGGGGTACAACTATGGCTACACCTTC,NA,TRBJ1-2,NA,TRBV6-4
CASSTSQNFGQGAAGNTIYF,TGTGCCAGCAGCACGAGCCAGAATTTCGGACAGGGGGCGGCCGGAAACACCATATATTTT,NA,TRBJ1-3,TRBD1,TRBV3-1/TRBV3-2
CASRLRGRDGELFF,TGTGCCAGCAGACTAAGGGGGCGCGACGGGGAGCTGTTTTTT,once,TRBJ2-2,TRBD1,TRBV6-5
CASTTGSANTGELFF,TGTGCCAGCACCACAGGGAGTGCGAACACCGGGGAGCTGTTTTTT,NA,TRBJ2-2,NA,TRBV6-6
CASSLGGGNYGYTF,TGTGCCAGCAGCTTAGGCGGCGGGAACTATGGCTACACCTTC,NA,TRBJ1-2,NA,TRBV11-1
CASSWRGQGKTEAFF,TGCGCCAGCAGCTGGAGGGGACAGGGAAAGACTGAAGCTTTCTTT,NA,TRBJ1-1,TRBD1,TRBV5-1
CASSLAREVHTEAFF,TGTGCCAGCAGCTTGGCCAGGGAGGTCCACACTGAAGCTTTCTTT,NA,TRBJ1-1,NA,TRBV5-8
CASSEVLAPPNYGYTF,TGTGCCAGCAGTGAAGTGTTGGCACCTCCTAACTATGGCTACACCTTC,NA,TRBJ1-2,NA,TRBV6-1
CASSQGARTDTQYF,TGCGCCAGCAGCCAGGGGGCGAGGACAGATACGCAGTATTTT,once,TRBJ2-3,NA,TRBV4-3
CASSGDSYQPQHF,TGTGCCAGCAGTGGGGACAGCTATCAGCCCCAGCATTTT,NA,TRBJ1-5,TRBD1,TRBV2
CATSSGKTSQPQHF,TGTGCCACCAGTTCCGGCAAAACTAGTCAGCCCCAGCATTTT,NA,TRBJ1-5,NA,TRBV24-1
CASSPRGTATDTQYF,TGTGCCAGCTCACCACGGGGGACTGCCACAGATACGCAGTATTTT,NA,TRBJ2-3,NA,TRBV18
CSARGQGFNSPLHF,TGCAGCGCCAGGGGACAGGGTTTTAATTCACCCCTCCACTTT,few,TRBJ1-6,TRBD1,TRBV29-1